The source of this T cell receptor (beta chain) is a study of CD8 T cells in ankylosing spondylitis. CDR1 is SGHVS, CDR2 FNYEAQ, per germline. This CDR3 contains 15 residues. V lost 1 base and J lost 8, with 14 bases in between. As for this clonotype: The target antigen is unknown.

Study observations and caveats: Reported data indicate significant enrichment of disease-linked clones within matched ankylosing spondylitis synovial fluid. Seemingly distinctive of ankylosing spondylitis blood was a TCR beta motif formed by eight highly homologous variants.

Quantitative molecular-barcoded 5'-RACE generated the TCR beta libraries. TCRdb passed the 5' RACE reads through MiXCR, listing each CDR3 protein once. Found here are 200,000 to 250,000 distinct CDR3 sequences, around 16% of them singletons; the top ten hold under 45%. This sequence joins TRBV7-6 and TRBJ1-4, with D possibly TRBD1 on 6 matching bases. This clonotype was obtained from a male donor with ankylosing spondylitis. Sequenced: blood, either unsorted or a sorted T cell fraction (not recorded which). The CDR3 spells CASSLVPDSREKLFF. CDR3 DNA: TGTGCCAGCAGCTTAGTCCCGGACAGCCGGGAAAAACTGTTTTTT.